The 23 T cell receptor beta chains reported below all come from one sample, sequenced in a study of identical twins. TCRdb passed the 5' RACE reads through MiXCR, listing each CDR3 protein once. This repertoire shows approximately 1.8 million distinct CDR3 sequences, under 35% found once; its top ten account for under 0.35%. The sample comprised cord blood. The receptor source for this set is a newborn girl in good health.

In DNA form, the CDR3 reads TGTGCCAGCAGTGCTGTCGGACAGAAAAACATTCAGTACTTC. Protein sequence: CASSAVGQKNIQYF. The chain couples TRBV6-1 to TRBJ2-4; TRBD1 might be the D (6 bases). This CDR3 contains 14 residues. V lost 4 bases, J lost 4 bases, and 11 bases lay in between. Looked up from germline, CDR1 is MNHNS and CDR2 is SASEGT.

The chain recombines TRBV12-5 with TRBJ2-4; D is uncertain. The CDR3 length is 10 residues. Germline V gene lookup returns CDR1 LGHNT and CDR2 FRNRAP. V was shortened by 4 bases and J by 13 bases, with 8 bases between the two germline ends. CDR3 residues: CASGSIKQYF. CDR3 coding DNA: TGTGCTAGTGGTTCTATAAAGCAGTACTTC.

The DNA of the CDR3 is TGTGCCAGCTCACCATGGGACTCAGACGAGCAGTTCTTC. Translated, it gives CASSPWDSDEQFF. The chain recombines TRBV18 with TRBJ2-1, with a possible D match to TRBD2 (6 bases). CDR3 length equals 13 residues. V was cut by 2 bases and J by 10 bases, with 12 bases left in between. The germline V gene encodes CDR1 KGHSH and CDR2 LQKENI.

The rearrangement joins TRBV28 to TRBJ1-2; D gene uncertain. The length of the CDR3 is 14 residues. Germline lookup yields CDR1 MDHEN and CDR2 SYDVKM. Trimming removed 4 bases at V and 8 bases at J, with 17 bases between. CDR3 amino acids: CASSCQQCFEGYTF. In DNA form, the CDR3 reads TGTGCCAGCAGTTGTCAGCAGTGTTTCGAGGGCTACACCTTC.

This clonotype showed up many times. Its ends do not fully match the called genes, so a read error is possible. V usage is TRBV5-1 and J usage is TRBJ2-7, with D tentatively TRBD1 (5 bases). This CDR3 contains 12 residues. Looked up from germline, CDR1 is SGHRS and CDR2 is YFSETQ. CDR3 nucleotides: TGTGCCAGCAGTTTAAGGGGCTACGAGCAGTACTTC. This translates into CASSLRGYEQYF. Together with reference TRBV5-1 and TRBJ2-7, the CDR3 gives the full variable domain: KAGVTQTPRYLIKTRGQQVTLSCSPISGHRSVSWYQQTPGQGLQFLFEYFSETQRNKGNFPGRFSGRQFSNSRSEMNVSTLELGDSALYLCASSLRGYEQYFGPGTRLTVT.

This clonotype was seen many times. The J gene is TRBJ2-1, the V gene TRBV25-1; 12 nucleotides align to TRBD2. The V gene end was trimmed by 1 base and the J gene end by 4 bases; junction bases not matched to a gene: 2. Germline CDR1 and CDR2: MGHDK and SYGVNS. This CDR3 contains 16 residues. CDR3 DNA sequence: TGTGCCAGCAGTGAATTAGGGACTAGCGGGTACAATGAGCAGTTCTTC. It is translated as CASSELGTSGYNEQFF.

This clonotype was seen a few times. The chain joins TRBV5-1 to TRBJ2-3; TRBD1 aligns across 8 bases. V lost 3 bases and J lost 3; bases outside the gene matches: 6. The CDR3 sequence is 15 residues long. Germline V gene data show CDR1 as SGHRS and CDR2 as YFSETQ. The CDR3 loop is CASSSRGQGTDTQYF. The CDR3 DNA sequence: TGCGCCAGCAGCTCCCGCGGACAGGGTACAGATACGCAGTATTTT.

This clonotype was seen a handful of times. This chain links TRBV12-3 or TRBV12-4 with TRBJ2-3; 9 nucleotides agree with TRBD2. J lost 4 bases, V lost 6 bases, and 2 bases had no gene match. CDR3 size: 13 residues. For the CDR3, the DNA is TGTGCCAGCAGGAGCGGGGGGCCAGATACGCAGTATTTT. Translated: CASRSGGPDTQYF.

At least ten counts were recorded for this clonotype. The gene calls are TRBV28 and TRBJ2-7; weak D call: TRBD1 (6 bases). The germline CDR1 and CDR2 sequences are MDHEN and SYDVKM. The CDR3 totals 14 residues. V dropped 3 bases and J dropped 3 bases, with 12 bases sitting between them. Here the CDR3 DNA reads TGTGCCAGCAGTTTGACGGGACATCGCTACGAGCAGTACTTC. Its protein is CASSLTGHRYEQYF.

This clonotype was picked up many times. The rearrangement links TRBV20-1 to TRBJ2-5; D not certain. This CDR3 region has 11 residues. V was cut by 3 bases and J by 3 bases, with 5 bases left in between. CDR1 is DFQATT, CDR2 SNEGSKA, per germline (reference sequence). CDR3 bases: TGCAGTGCTAGGGAAAAAGAGACCCAGTACTTC. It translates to CSAREKETQYF.

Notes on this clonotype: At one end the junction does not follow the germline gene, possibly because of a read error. CDR3 coding DNA: TGTGCCAGCTCCCCAACGACTAGCCCCAGCTCCTACAATGGGCAGTTCTTC. Translation gives CASSPTTSPSSYNGQFF. The V and J genes are TRBV18 and TRBJ2-1; 7 bases map to TRBD2. The CDR3 contains 17 residues. Per germline, CDR1 KGHSH and CDR2 LQKENI.

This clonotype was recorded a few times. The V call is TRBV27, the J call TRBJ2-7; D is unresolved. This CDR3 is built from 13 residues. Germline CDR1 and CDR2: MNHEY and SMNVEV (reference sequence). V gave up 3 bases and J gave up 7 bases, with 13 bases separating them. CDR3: CASSLAVGREQYF. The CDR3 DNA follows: TGTGCCAGCAGTTTGGCCGTCGGGCGAGAGCAGTACTTC.

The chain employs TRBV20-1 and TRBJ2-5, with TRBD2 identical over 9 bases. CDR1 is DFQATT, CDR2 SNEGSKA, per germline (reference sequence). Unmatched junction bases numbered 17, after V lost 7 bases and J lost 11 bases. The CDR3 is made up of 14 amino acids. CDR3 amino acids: CSGFSGGPKNEQYF. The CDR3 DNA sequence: TGCAGTGGCTTTAGCGGGGGCCCTAAAAATGAGCAGTACTTC.

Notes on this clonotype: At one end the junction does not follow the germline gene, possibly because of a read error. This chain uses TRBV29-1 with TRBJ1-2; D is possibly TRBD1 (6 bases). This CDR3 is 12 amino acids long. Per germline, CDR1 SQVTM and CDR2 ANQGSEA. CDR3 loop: CGVEEGGDGYTF. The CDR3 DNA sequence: TGCGGCGTTGAAGAGGGGGGGGATGGCTACACCTTC.

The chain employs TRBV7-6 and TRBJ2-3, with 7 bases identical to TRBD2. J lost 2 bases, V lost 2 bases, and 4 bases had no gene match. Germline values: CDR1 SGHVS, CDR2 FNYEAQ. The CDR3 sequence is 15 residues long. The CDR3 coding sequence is TGTGCCAGCAGCTTATTCGGGGGGATCACAGATACGCAGTATTTT. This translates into CASSLFGGITDTQYF.

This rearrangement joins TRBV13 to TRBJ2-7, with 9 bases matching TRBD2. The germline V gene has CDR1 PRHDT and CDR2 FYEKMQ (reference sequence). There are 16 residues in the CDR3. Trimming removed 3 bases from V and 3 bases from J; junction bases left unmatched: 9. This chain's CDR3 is CASSFLAGTARYEQYF. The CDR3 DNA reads TGTGCCAGCAGCTTCCTAGCGGGAACAGCCCGCTACGAGCAGTACTTC.

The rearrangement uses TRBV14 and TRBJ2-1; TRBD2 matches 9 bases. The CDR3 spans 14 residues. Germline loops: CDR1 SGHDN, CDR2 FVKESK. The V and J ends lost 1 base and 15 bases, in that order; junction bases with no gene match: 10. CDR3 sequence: CASSQVERGVQGFF. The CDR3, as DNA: TGTGCCAGCAGCCAAGTGGAGCGGGGGGTCCAAGGGTTCTTC.

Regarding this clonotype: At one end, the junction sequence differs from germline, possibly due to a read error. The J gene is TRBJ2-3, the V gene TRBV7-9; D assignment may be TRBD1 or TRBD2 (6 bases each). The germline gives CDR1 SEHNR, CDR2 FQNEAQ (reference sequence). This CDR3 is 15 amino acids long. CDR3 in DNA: TGTGCCAGCAGCCCAGGGGACTGGGAATCAGATGCGCAGTATTTT. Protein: CASSPGDWESDAQYF.

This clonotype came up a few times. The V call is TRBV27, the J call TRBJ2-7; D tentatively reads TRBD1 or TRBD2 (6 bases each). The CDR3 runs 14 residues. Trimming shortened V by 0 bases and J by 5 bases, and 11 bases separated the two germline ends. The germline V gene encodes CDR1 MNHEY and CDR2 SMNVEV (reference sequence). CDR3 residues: CASSLSGGQHEQYF. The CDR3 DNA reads TGTGCCAGCAGTTTATCGGGGGGACAACACGAGCAGTACTTC.

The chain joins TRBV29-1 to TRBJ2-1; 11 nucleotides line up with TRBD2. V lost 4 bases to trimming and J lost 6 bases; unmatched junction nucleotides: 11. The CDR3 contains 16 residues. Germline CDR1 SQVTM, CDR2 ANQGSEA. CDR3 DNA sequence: TGCAGCGTTGTATCTGAGCGACTAGCGGGATCCAATGAGCAGTTCTTC. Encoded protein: CSVVSERLAGSNEQFF.

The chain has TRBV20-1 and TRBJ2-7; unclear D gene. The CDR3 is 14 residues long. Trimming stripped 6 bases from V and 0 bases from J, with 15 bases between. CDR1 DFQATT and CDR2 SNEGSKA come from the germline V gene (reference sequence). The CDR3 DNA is TGCAGTGCGCAGGCTTCCCCTAGCTCCTACGAGCAGTACTTC. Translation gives CSAQASPSSYEQYF.

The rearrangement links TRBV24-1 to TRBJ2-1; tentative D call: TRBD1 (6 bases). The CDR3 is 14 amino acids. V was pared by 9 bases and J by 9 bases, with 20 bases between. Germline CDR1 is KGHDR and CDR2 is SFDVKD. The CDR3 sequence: CATADSYKGVEQFF. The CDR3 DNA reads TGTGCCACCGCGGACAGCTATAAAGGTGTTGAGCAGTTCTTC.

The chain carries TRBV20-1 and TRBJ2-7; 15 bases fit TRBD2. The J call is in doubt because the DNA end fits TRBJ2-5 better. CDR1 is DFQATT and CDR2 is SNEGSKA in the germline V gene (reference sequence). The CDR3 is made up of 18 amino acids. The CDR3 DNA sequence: TGCAGTGCTAGCGTCTGGACTAGCGGGAGGGTTTCTCATGAGACCCAGTACTTC. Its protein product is CSASVWTSGRVSHETQYF.